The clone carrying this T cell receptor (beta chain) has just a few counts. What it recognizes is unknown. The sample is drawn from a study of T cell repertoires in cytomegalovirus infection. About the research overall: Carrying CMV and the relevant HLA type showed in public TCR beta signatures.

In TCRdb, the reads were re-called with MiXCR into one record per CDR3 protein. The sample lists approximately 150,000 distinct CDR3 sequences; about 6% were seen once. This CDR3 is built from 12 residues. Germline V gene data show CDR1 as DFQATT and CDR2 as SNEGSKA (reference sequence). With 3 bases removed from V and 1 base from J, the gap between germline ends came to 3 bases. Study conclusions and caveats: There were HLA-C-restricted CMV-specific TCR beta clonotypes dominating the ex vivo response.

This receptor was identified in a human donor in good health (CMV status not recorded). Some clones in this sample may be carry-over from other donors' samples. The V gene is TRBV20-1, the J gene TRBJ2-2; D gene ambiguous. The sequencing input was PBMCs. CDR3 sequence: CSASQNTGELFF. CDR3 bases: TGCAGTGCTAGTCAGAACACCGGGGAGCTGTTTTTT.